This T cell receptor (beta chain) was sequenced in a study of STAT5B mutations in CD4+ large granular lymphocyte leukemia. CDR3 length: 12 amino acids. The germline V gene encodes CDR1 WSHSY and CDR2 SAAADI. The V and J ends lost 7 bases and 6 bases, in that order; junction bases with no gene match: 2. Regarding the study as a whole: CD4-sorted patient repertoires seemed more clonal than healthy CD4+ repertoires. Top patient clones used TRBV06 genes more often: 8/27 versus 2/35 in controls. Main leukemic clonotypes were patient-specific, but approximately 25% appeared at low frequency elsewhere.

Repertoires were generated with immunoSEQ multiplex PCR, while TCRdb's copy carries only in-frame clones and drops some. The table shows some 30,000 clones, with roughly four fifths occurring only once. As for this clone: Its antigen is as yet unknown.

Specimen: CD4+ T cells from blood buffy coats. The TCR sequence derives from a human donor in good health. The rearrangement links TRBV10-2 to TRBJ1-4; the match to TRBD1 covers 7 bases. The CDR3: CASTGTDEKLFF. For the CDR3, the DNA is TGCGCCAGCACCGGGACAGATGAAAAACTGTTTTTT.